Following are 5 T cell receptor beta chains from one sample sequenced in a study of control samples from healthy donors and cancer patients. Sequencing used immunoSEQ multiplex PCR; TCRdb keeps in-frame clones, though not all of them. The sample shows 100,000 to 150,000 clones, 85% to 95% of them seen only once. Sequenced sample: PBMCs. Source of these receptors: a man older than 75 with head and neck cancer.

The rearrangement uses TRBV5-1 and TRBJ2-1; D may be TRBD1 (6 bases). This CDR3 has 15 amino acids. V was clipped by 5 bases and J by 1 base, with 13 bases between them. The V gene's germline CDR1 is SGHRS and CDR2 YFSETQ. DNA for the CDR3: TGCGCCAGCAGTAATGACAGGTCTTCCTACAATGAGCAGTTCTTC. This gives the protein CASSNDRSSYNEQFF.

The genes are TRBV10-1 and TRBJ1-1; D gene ambiguous. This CDR3 spans 13 amino acids. The V gene lost 6 bases and the J gene lost 0 bases, with 8 bases spanning the gap. Per germline, CDR1 WNHNN and CDR2 SYGVQD (reference sequence). Here the CDR3 reads CASSAKVNTEAFF. CDR3 DNA sequence: TGCGCCAGCAGCGCCAAGGTGAACACTGAAGCTTTCTTT.

The rearrangement links TRBV5-1 to TRBJ1-4; D is undetermined. Germline CDR1 is SGHRS and CDR2 is YFSETQ. This CDR3 is built from 16 residues. Trimming left V 0 bases short and J 0 bases short, with 9 bases between. CDR3: CASSLVPQATNEKLFF. The CDR3 nucleotides read TGCGCCAGCAGCTTGGTTCCCCAGGCAACTAATGAAAAACTGTTTTTT.

In nucleotides, the CDR3 is TGTGCCATCAGTGATCCCCGCTCTGGCTATGGCTACACCTTC. This gives the protein CAISDPRSGYGYTF. The chain has TRBV10-3 and TRBJ1-2; no firm D call. Germline loops: CDR1 ENHRY, CDR2 SYGVKD. The V end lost 3 bases, the J end lost 4 bases, and 12 bases lay between the germline ends. The CDR3 has 14 amino acids.

The chain carries TRBV6-1 and TRBJ1-2; D gene ambiguous. This CDR3 has 13 amino acids. Trimming removed 1 base at V and 5 bases at J, with 8 bases between. The germline V gene has CDR1 MNHNS and CDR2 SASEGT. CDR3 protein: CASSEVKSYGYTF. DNA of the CDR3: TGTGCCAGCAGTGAAGTGAAAAGTTATGGCTACACCTTC.